Presented here are 4 T cell receptor beta chains from one specimen sequenced in a study of T cells in Graves' hyperthyroidism and ophthalmopathy. Regions amplified from RNA transcripts were the TCR beta CDR3 regions. The HTBI primer set served for first-round RT-PCR of the TCR CDR3. TCRdb re-analysed the multiplex PCR reads in MiXCR, keeping a single row per CDR3 protein. Of fewer than 500,000 distinct CDR3 sequences listed, roughly 14% are singletons. The specimen sequenced was blood. The source of these receptors is a young man with Graves' ophthalmopathy.

Notes on this clonotype: This clone may be a read error of a much larger clone one base away. This chain joins TRBV3-1 and TRBJ1-4; D call uncertain. CDR1 is LGHDT and CDR2 is YNNKEL in the germline V gene (reference sequence). The length of the CDR3 is 14 residues. V dropped 5 bases and J dropped 8 bases, with 15 bases sitting between them. In nucleotides, the CDR3 is TGTGCCAGCAGCTATCGAAGGGCGCGGGAAAAACTGTTTTTT. Protein sequence: CASSYRRAREKLFF. Based on the CDR3 plus reference TRBV3-1 and TRBJ1-4, the full variable domain is DTAVSQTPKYLVTQMGNDKSIKCEQNLGHDTMYWYKQDSKKFLKIMFSYNNKELIINETVPNRFSPKSPDKAHLNLHINSLELGDSAVYFCASSYRRAREKLFFGSGTQLSVL.

CDR3 amino acids: CASAGALREQYF. The CDR3 DNA reads TGTGCCAGCGCGGGGGCCCTTCGGGAGCAGTACTTC. The rearrangement joins TRBV7-9 to TRBJ2-7, with a tentative D call TRBD2 (7 bases). Deletions cut 8 bases from V and 7 bases from J, with 15 bases between. Germline V CDR1 and CDR2: SEHNR, FQNEAQ (reference sequence). CDR3 length: 12 residues.

This clonotype came up many times. The V call is TRBV12-5, the J call TRBJ2-1; no reliable D call. This CDR3 region has 14 residues. Trimming removed 1 base from V and 9 bases from J, with 13 bases in between. CDR1 and CDR2 (germline): LGHNT, FRNRAP. CDR3 protein: CASGLGFPSSEQFF. CDR3 nucleotides: TGTGCTAGTGGTTTGGGGTTCCCTTCAAGTGAGCAGTTCTTC.

The rearrangement uses TRBV5-4 and TRBJ2-3; the D gene is possibly TRBD2 (7 bases). CDR1 SGHNT and CDR2 YYREEE come from the germline V gene (reference sequence). Trimming took 4 bases from V and 3 from J, leaving 15 bases between them. The CDR3 spans 15 residues. CDR3 DNA: TGTGCCAGCAGCGCCACGGGGGGCTGGACAGATACGCAGTATTTT. It translates to CASSATGGWTDTQYF.